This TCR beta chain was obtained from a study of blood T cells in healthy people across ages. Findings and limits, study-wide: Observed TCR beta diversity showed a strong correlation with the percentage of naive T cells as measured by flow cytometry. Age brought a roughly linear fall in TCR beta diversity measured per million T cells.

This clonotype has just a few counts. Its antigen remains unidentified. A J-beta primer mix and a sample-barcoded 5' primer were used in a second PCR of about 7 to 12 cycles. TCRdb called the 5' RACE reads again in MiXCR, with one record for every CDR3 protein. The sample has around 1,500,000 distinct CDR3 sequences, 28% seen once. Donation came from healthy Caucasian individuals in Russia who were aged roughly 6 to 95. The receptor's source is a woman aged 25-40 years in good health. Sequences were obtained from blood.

The CDR3 region is CAEEQGTCGYTF. DNA for the CDR3: TGTGCCGAAGAGCAGGGAACTTGTGGCTACACCTTC. The gene calls are TRBV11-2 and TRBJ1-2; D might be TRBD1 (5 bases). The CDR3 extends over 12 amino acids. CDR1 SGHAT and CDR2 FQNNGV come from the germline V gene. Trimming pared 11 bases from V and 7 bases from J, leaving 17 bases between.